This TCR beta chain is from a study of Graves' ophthalmopathy and Graves' hyperthyroidism. In the study overall: Peripheral blood sampling preceded any treatment and occurred at initial diagnosis.

With respect to this clonotype: Mismatch with germline at one junction end may stem from a read error.

Amplified TCR beta CDR3 regions were obtained using RNA transcripts as template. Following a first-round RT-PCR that used HTBI primers, a second-round multiplex PCR was carried out. One entry per CDR3 protein, called by TCRdb with MiXCR from the multiplex PCR reads. The sample contains roughly 700,000 distinct CDR3 sequences, roughly 40% of which appear only once. CDR1 and CDR2 from the germline V gene are SGHTA and FQGNSA. CDR3 size: 13 residues. Among the exclusions were patients with other autoimmune diseases, uncontrolled infections, pregnancy or lactation. This receptor was identified in an adult man with Graves' ophthalmopathy. The chain uses TRBV7-2 and TRBJ2-6; 9 nucleotides align to TRBD2. Sequenced: peripheral blood. The CDR3 region has the DNA TGTGCCAGCCGAATAGCGGGGGCCTACGTCCTGACTTTC. This sequence encodes CASRIAGAYVLTF.